This T cell receptor beta chain was sequenced for a study of CD8+CD57+ T cells in acquired aplastic anemia. Study information: Sorted CD4+ and CD8+ cell DNA averaged approximately 3.4 ug.

The V end was cut by 0 bases, the J end by 5 bases, with 5 bases between. This CDR3 comprises 12 residues. Germline lookup yields CDR1 GTSNPN and CDR2 SVGIG (reference sequence). The template used for profiling TCR beta VDJ and CDR3 was genomic DNA. Using its own MiXCR run on the reads, TCRdb lists one record per CDR3 protein. The profile shows 190,000 or so distinct CDR3 sequences, less than 60% of them singletons. This clonotype showed up just a few times. All sequencing subjects had displayed CD8+CD57+ cell expansion on flow cytometry. Patients uniformly had severe acquired aplastic anemia. The clonotype originates from a human donor with aplastic anemia. J is TRBJ2-4 and V is TRBV30; D gene ambiguous. Sequencing was carried out using sorted CD4+, CD8+, or CD8+CD57+ T cells (not recorded which) from PBMCs. This chain's CDR3 is CAWSVSENIQYF. The CDR3 nucleotides read TGTGCCTGGAGTGTGAGTGAAAACATTCAGTACTTC.